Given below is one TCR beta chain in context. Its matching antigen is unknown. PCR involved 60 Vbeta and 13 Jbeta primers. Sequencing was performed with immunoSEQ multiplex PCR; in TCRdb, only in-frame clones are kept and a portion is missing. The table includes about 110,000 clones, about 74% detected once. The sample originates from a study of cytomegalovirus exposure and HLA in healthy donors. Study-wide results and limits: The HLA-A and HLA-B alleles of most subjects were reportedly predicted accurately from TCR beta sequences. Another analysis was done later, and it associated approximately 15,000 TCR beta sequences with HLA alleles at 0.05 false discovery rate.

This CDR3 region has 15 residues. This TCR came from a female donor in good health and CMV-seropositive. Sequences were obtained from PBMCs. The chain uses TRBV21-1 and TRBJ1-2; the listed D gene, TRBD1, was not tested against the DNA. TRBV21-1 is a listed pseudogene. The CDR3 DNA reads TGTGCCAGCAGCAAAGGTCTCGCAGATGGCTATGGCTACACCTTC. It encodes CASSKGLADGYGYTF.